This T cell receptor (beta chain) was captured in a study of Ad26.COV2.S vaccination and SARS-CoV-2 variants. Study at large: Once, or twice with 56 days between doses, Ad26.COV2.S was given intramuscularly.

As to treatment: around 19 received Ad26.COV2.S at low or high dose, single or two shots; several received placebo; per-sample allocation not given. Collection of the samples took place on day 63 after the first injection of vaccine or placebo. The study used a vaccine consisting of an Ad26 vector that expressed Wuhan-strain SARS-CoV-2 spike. The data were produced by immunoSEQ multiplex PCR, yet TCRdb's version contains in-frame clones alone and is incomplete. Here the sample spans roughly 400,000 clones, around 91% being singletons. The source is a person between 18 and 59 years old who received the Ad26.COV2.S COVID-19 vaccine or a placebo. The sample here was peripheral blood, taken in a trial of Ad26.COV2.S vaccine versus placebo.

CDR3 nucleotide sequence: TGTGCCATCACCCAACAGCGTACTAGCGGGAGGGTTGCCACCGGGGAGCTGTTTTTT. Residues: CAITQQRTSGRVATGELFF. The chain employs TRBV10-3 and TRBJ2-2; 13 bases match TRBD2. The CDR3 length is 19 residues. In germline, CDR1 is ENHRY, CDR2 SYGVKD. The V gene end was trimmed by 7 bases and the J gene end by 4 bases; junction bases not matched to a gene: 15.